The 25 T cell receptor beta chains in this list originate from one sample, sequenced in a study of blood T cell repertoires in COVID-19. Clones were read by immunoSEQ multiplex PCR, and TCRdb kept only the in-frame ones, dropping some. The data show around 430,000 clones, around nine tenths seen once. What was sequenced was PBMCs or T cells enriched from blood (not recorded which). These receptors were obtained from a woman in her fifties or sixties who had recovered from COVID-19.

The V and J genes are TRBV30 and TRBJ2-7; TRBD1 matches 8 bases. Germline V gene data show CDR1 as GTSNPN and CDR2 as SVGIG (reference sequence). J lost 3 bases, V lost 2 bases, and 9 bases had no gene match. CDR3 size: 15 residues. CDR3 sequence: CAWSTGQGTYYEQYF. The CDR3 bases are TGTGCCTGGAGTACTGGACAGGGTACCTACTACGAGCAGTACTTC.

V gene TRBV3-1 (or the pseudogene TRBV3-2) combines with J gene TRBJ2-5, with 10 bases matching TRBD1. Losses at the gene ends were 1 base for V and 5 bases for J; bases not matched to a gene: 10. The CDR3 consists of 17 residues. Germline V gives CDR1 LGHDT, CDR2 YNNKEL (reference sequence). The CDR3 nucleotides read TGTGCCAGCAGCCAAGCCCGCTGGACAGGGGGGCGCGAGACCCAGTACTTC. Amino acids: CASSQARWTGGRETQYF.

J is TRBJ2-5 and V is TRBV3-1 (or the pseudogene TRBV3-2); D perhaps matches TRBD1 (6 bases). Germline CDR1 LGHDT, CDR2 YNNKEL (reference sequence). This CDR3 is 13 amino acids long. V was pared by 6 bases and J by 5 bases, with 13 bases between. CDR3 region: CASSPQGMETQYF. CDR3 sequence (DNA): TGTGCCAGCAGTCCACAGGGAATGGAGACCCAGTACTTC.

The chain recombines TRBV21-1 with TRBJ1-1. TRBV21-1 is a documented pseudogene. The CDR3 loop spans 17 amino acids. The CDR3 nucleotides read TGTGCCAGCAGCAAAGGGGTTGAGGGAATGGGGAACACTGAAGCTTTCTTT. It specifies CASSKGVEGMGNTEAFF.

The chain employs TRBV27 and TRBJ2-2; TRBD2 matches at 7 bases. CDR1 is MNHEY and CDR2 is SMNVEV in the germline V gene (reference sequence). This CDR3 comprises 16 residues. The junction had 10 bases not matched to a gene; V was cut back by 4 bases and J by 5 bases. CDR3 amino acids: CASSSPRASGTGELFF. In DNA form, the CDR3 reads TGTGCCAGCAGTTCCCCTCGGGCTAGCGGTACCGGGGAGCTGTTTTTT.

This chain joins TRBV12-3 or TRBV12-4 and TRBJ1-3, with 7 bases aligning to TRBD1. V lost 7 bases and J lost 4; bases outside the gene matches: 4. The CDR3 consists of 13 residues. The CDR3 loop is CASIQTGGNTIYF. CDR3 in DNA: TGTGCCAGCATCCAGACAGGGGGAAACACCATATATTTT.

The V gene is TRBV18, the J gene TRBJ1-1; 9 nucleotides align to TRBD1. V dropped 6 bases and J dropped 7; count of bases not matched to a gene: 9. This CDR3 has 14 amino acids. Germline V gene sequence: CDR1 KGHSH, CDR2 LQKENI. CDR3 sequence: CASSPTGGLVEAFF. The CDR3 DNA sequence: TGTGCCAGCTCCCCGACAGGGGGGCTGGTTGAAGCTTTCTTT.

The gene calls are TRBV19 and TRBJ1-1; 7 nucleotides line up with TRBD1. V gave up 6 bases and J gave up 4 bases; unmatched junction bases: 5. The germline CDR1 and CDR2 sequences are LNHDA and SQIVND (reference sequence). The CDR3 spans 13 residues. DNA of the CDR3: TGTGCCAGTAGCGAGGGGGCAGGCACTGAAGCTTTCTTT. Encoded protein: CASSEGAGTEAFF.

This clone occurred once. The chain employs TRBV7-8 and TRBJ1-5; D ambiguous. The CDR3 extends over 14 amino acids. Trimming stripped 8 bases from V and 0 bases from J, with 11 bases between. The germline CDR1 and CDR2 sequences are SGHVS and FQNEAQ. The CDR3 sequence is CASGDIFSNQPQHF. The CDR3 DNA sequence: TGTGCCAGCGGCGACATCTTTAGCAATCAGCCCCAGCATTTT.

V and J are TRBV5-6 and TRBJ2-1; D is perhaps TRBD2 (5 bases). V was trimmed by 2 bases and J by 2 bases, leaving 8 bases between them. The CDR3 runs 14 residues. Germline CDR1 SGHDT, CDR2 YYEEEE. The CDR3 region has the DNA TGTGCCAGCAGCTTCGGAGGCCCCTACAATGAGCAGTTCTTC. Its translation is CASSFGGPYNEQFF. Combining the CDR3 with reference TRBV5-6 and TRBJ2-1 gives the whole variable domain DAGVTQSPTHLIKTRGQQVTLRCSPKSGHDTVSWYQQALGQGPQFIFQYYEEEERQRGNFPDRFSGHQFPNYSSELNVNALLLGDSALYLCASSFGGPYNEQFFGPGTRLTVL.

The CDR3 is CASSLRKFTPQHF. The CDR3 DNA sequence: TGTGCCAGCAGTTTGCGCAAGTTCACGCCCCAGCATTTT. The gene calls are TRBV27 and TRBJ1-5; D remains ambiguous. The germline V gene has CDR1 MNHEY and CDR2 SMNVEV (reference sequence). This CDR3 is built from 13 residues. V was pared by 3 bases and J by 9 bases, with 12 bases between.

The chain is built from TRBV27 and TRBJ1-6; 7 positions agree with TRBD1. The CDR3 is 15 amino acids. Looked up from germline, CDR1 is MNHEY and CDR2 is SMNVEV (reference sequence). With V trimmed by 2 bases and J by 5 bases, 3 bases remained unmatched. CDR3 in DNA: TGTGCCAGCAGTTTAGGCAGGGGGAATAATTCACCCCTCCACTTT. Residues: CASSLGRGNNSPLHF.

The chain recombines TRBV5-1 with TRBJ1-1; D possibly corresponds to TRBD1 (5 bases). The CDR3 is made up of 14 amino acids. Per germline, CDR1 SGHRS and CDR2 YFSETQ. Trimming cost V 4 bases and J 0 bases, with 10 bases left between them. The CDR3 reads CASSGAGMNTEAFF. In DNA form, the CDR3 reads TGCGCCAGCAGCGGCGCAGGGATGAACACTGAAGCTTTCTTT.

The V call is TRBV7-8, the J call TRBJ2-4; 10 nucleotides align to TRBD2. The germline CDR1 and CDR2 sequences are SGHVS and FQNEAQ. This CDR3 contains 15 residues. Trimming took 2 bases from V and 9 from J; bases not matched to a gene: 7. The CDR3 DNA reads as TGTGCCAGCAGCTTACGTCTAGCGGGGGAAGGCATTCAGTACTTC. It translates to CASSLRLAGEGIQYF.

In this sample, this clone turned up a few times. V is TRBV7-9 and J is TRBJ1-5, with 8 bases lining up with TRBD1. The CDR3 has 14 amino acids. The ends lost 4 bases at V and 3 bases at J; junction bases unmatched: 2. Germline V gene data show CDR1 as SEHNR and CDR2 as FQNEAQ (reference sequence). The CDR3 protein is CASSSTGANQPQHF. CDR3 coding DNA: TGTGCCAGCAGCTCGACAGGGGCCAATCAGCCCCAGCATTTT.

In nucleotides, the CDR3 is TGTGCCAGCAGCGGGGGAGGGTTAATGAACACTGAAGCTTTCTTT. Translated, it gives CASSGGGLMNTEAFF. The chain joins TRBV21-1 to TRBJ1-1. TRBV21-1 is reported as a pseudogene. CDR3 length: 15 amino acids.

The rearrangement links TRBV11-2 to TRBJ1-5; D may be TRBD1 (6 bases). The CDR3 spans 15 residues. Germline lookup yields CDR1 SGHAT and CDR2 FQNNGV. Between the trimmed V and J ends, which lost 3 bases and 4 bases, there was a span of 13 bases. In DNA form, the CDR3 reads TGTGCCAGCAGCTTTGAAGGGGGTTGGAATCAGCCCCAGCATTTT. Residues: CASSFEGGWNQPQHF.

This chain links TRBV27 with TRBJ2-1; 9 bases align to TRBD1. The CDR3 is made up of 15 amino acids. The germline V gene has CDR1 MNHEY and CDR2 SMNVEV (reference sequence). Trimming took 4 bases from V and 1 from J; bases not matched to a gene: 2. DNA for the CDR3: TGTGCCAGCAGTTCCGACAGGGGGTCCTACAATGAGCAGTTCTTC. Residues: CASSSDRGSYNEQFF.

This CDR3 reads CASSPGAGMEYGYTF. CDR3 coding DNA: TGCGCCAGCAGCCCGGGAGCAGGTATGGAATATGGCTACACCTTC. The J gene is TRBJ1-2, the V gene TRBV5-1, with D uncertain. Between the trimmed V and J ends, which lost 4 bases and 5 bases, there was a span of 18 bases. The CDR3 loop spans 15 amino acids. Per germline, CDR1 SGHRS and CDR2 YFSETQ. The entire variable domain, with the rest obtained from reference TRBV5-1 and TRBJ1-2, is as follows: KAGVTQTPRYLIKTRGQQVTLSCSPISGHRSVSWYQQTPGQGLQFLFEYFSETQRNKGNFPGRFSGRQFSNSRSEMNVSTLELGDSALYLCASSPGAGMEYGYTFGSGTRLTVV.

V gene TRBV7-8 combines with J gene TRBJ1-2, with D perhaps TRBD1 (5 bases). The CDR3 covers 12 residues. The V gene lost 5 bases and the J gene lost 14 bases, with 18 bases spanning the gap. The germline V gene encodes CDR1 SGHVS and CDR2 FQNEAQ. The DNA of the CDR3 is TGTGCCAGCAGCAGAGACAGTCGACTAAGGACCTTC. This gives the protein CASSRDSRLRTF.

The rearrangement uses TRBV5-5 and TRBJ1-1; D might be TRBD1 (5 bases). V was shortened by 4 bases and J by 5 bases, with 12 bases between the two germline ends. CDR3 length: 13 amino acids. CDR1 is SGHKS and CDR2 is YYEKEE in the germline V gene (reference sequence). CDR3 coding DNA: TGTGCCAGCAGCAAGGCAGGGTGGACTGAAGCTTTCTTT. It encodes CASSKAGWTEAFF.

The chain couples TRBV3-1 (or the pseudogene TRBV3-2) to TRBJ1-2, with D tentatively TRBD1 (5 bases). V was clipped by 7 bases and J by 3 bases, with 9 bases between them. The CDR3 spans 12 residues. CDR1 and CDR2 (germline): LGHDT, YNNKEL (reference sequence). The CDR3 here is CASKDTYYGYTF. The CDR3 DNA is TGTGCCAGCAAGGACACCTACTATGGCTACACCTTC.

The chain recombines TRBV3-1 (or the pseudogene TRBV3-2) with TRBJ1-6, with D unclear. There are 17 residues in the CDR3. V lost 1 base and J 1 base, leaving 11 bases between the germline ends. Germline V gene lookup returns CDR1 LGHDT and CDR2 YNNKEL (reference sequence). The CDR3 coding sequence is TGTGCCAGCAGCCAAGGCGGGGTGGGATCCTATAATTCACCCCTCCACTTT. The encoded protein is CASSQGGVGSYNSPLHF.

The rearrangement links TRBV11-2 to TRBJ1-2, with a possible D match to TRBD1 (5 bases). The CDR3 loop spans 17 amino acids. Germline-derived CDR1 and CDR2 are SGHAT and FQNNGV. With 0 bases removed from V and 2 bases from J, the gap between germline ends came to 16 bases. Here the CDR3 reads CASSLDTFGRQNYGYTF. The CDR3 nucleotides read TGTGCCAGCAGCTTAGACACTTTTGGTAGACAGAACTATGGCTACACCTTC.

The chain joins TRBV28 to TRBJ1-1; D is unclear. Germline values: CDR1 MDHEN, CDR2 SYDVKM. The CDR3 has 9 residues. V shed 8 bases and J shed 7 bases, with 5 bases lying between them. The CDR3 sequence is CASGGEAFF. Here the CDR3 DNA reads TGTGCCAGCGGCGGTGAAGCTTTCTTT.